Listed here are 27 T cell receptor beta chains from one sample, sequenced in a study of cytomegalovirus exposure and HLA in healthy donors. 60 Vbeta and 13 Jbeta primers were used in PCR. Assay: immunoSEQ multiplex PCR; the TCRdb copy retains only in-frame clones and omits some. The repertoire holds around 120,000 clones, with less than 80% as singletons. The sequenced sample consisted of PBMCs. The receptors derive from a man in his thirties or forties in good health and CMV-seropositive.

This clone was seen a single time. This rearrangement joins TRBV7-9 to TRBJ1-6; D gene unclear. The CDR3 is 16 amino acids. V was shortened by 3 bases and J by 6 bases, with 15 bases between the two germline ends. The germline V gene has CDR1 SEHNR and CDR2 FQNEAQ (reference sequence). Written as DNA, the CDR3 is TGTGCCAGCAGCTTCTGGCCAGTGAATATTAATTCACCCCTCCACTTT. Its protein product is CASSFWPVNINSPLHF.

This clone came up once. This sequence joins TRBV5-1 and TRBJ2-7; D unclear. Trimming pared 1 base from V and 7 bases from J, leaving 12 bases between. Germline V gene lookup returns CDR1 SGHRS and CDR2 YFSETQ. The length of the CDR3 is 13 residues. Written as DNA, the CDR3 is TGCGCCAGCAGCTTGTGGTCTGTAGAAGAGCAGTACTTC. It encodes CASSLWSVEEQYF. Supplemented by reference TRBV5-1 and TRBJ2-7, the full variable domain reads KAGVTQTPRYLIKTRGQQVTLSCSPISGHRSVSWYQQTPGQGLQFLFEYFSETQRNKGNFPGRFSGRQFSNSRSEMNVSTLELGDSALYLCASSLWSVEEQYFGPGTRLTVT.

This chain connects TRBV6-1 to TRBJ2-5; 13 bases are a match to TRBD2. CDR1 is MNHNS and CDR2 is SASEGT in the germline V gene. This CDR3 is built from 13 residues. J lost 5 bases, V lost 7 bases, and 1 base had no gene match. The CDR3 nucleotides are TGTGCCAGCATACTAGCGGGGGGGGAGACCCAGTACTTC. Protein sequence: CASILAGGETQYF.

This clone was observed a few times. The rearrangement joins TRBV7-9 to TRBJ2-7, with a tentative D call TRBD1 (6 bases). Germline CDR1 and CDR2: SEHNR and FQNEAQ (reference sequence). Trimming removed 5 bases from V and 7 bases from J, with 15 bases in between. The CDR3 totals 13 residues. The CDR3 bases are TGTGCCAGCAGCGGATATACAGGGAGAGAGCAGTACTTC. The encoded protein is CASSGYTGREQYF.

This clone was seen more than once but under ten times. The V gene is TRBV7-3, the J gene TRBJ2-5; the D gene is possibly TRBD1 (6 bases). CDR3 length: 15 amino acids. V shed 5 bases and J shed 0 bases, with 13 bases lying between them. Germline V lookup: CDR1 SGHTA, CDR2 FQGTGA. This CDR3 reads CASSPRGQYQETQYF. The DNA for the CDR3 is TGTGCCAGCAGCCCCCGCGGACAGTACCAAGAGACCCAGTACTTC.

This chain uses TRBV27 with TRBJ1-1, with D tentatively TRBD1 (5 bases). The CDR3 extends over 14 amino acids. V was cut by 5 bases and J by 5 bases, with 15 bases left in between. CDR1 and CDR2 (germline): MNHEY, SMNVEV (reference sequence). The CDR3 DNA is TGTGCCAGCAGTCTTACAGGCTTTCGGACTGAAGCTTTCTTT. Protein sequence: CASSLTGFRTEAFF.

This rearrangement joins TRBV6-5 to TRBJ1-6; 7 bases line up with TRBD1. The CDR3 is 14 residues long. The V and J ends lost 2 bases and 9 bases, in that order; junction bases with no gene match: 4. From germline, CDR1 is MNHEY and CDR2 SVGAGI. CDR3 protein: CASSYQGVVSPLHF. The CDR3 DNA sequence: TGTGCCAGCAGTTACCAGGGGGTAGTTTCACCCCTCCACTTT.

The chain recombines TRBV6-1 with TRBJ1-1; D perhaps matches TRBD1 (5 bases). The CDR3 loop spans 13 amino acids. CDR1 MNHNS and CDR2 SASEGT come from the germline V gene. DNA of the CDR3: TGTGCGGAGCACGATCTGGGGCACACTGAAGCTTTCTTT. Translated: CAEHDLGHTEAFF.

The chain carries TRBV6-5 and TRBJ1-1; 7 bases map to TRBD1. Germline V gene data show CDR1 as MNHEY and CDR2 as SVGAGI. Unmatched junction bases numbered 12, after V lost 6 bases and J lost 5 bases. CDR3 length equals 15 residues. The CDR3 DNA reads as TGTGCCAGCAGCCTCGCTCTACAGGGGTGGACTGAAGCTTTCTTT. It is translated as CASSLALQGWTEAFF.

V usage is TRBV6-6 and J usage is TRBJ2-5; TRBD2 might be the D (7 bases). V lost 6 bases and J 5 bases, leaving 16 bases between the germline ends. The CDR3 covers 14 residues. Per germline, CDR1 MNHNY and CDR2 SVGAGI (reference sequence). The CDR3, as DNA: TGTGCCAGCAGCCTACCCGGGGGGCAGGAGACCCAGTACTTC. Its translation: CASSLPGGQETQYF.

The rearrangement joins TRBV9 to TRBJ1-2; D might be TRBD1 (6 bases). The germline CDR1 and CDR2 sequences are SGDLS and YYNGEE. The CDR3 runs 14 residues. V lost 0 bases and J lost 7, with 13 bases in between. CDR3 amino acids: CASSVATGWSGYTF. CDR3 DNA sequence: TGTGCCAGCAGCGTAGCTACAGGGTGGAGTGGCTACACCTTC.

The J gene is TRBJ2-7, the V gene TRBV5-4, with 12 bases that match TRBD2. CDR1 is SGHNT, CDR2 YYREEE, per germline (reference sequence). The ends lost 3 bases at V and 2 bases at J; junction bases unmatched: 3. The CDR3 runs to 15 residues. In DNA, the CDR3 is TGTGCCAGCAGCTCTAGCGGGGGGGTTCCCTACGAGCAGTACTTC. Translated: CASSSSGGVPYEQYF.

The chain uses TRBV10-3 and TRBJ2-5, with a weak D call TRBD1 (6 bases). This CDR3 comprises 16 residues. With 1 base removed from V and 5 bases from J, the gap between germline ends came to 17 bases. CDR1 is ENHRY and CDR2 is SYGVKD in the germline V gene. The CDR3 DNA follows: TGTGCCATCAGTGAGTATAGGCACCCAGGGGCCGAGACCCAGTACTTC. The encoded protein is CAISEYRHPGAETQYF.

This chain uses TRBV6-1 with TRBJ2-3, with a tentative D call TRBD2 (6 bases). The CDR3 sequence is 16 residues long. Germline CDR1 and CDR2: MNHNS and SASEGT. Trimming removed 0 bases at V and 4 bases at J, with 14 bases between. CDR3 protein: CASSEARGYYSDTQYF. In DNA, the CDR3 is TGTGCCAGCAGTGAAGCGCGGGGCTATTACTCAGATACGCAGTATTTT.

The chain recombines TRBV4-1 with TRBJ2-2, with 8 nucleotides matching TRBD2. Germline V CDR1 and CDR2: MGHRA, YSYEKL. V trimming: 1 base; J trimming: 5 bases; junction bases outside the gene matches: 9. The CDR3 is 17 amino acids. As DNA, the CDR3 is TGCGCCAGCAGCCAAGGCGTCGCGGGGGGAGGTACCGGGGAGCTGTTTTTT. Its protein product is CASSQGVAGGGTGELFF.

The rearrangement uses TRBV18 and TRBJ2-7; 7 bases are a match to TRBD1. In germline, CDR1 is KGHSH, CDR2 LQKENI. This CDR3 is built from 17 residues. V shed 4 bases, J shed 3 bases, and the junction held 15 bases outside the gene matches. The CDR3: CASSLYGTGQYLYEQYF. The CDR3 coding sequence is TGTGCCAGCTCACTATACGGAACGGGACAGTACCTCTACGAGCAGTACTTC.

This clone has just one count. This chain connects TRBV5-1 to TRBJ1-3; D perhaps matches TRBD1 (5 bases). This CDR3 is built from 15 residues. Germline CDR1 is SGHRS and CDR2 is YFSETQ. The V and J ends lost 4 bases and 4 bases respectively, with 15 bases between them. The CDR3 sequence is CASSHRTGVGNTIYF. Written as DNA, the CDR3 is TGCGCCAGCAGCCACAGGACGGGTGTCGGAAACACCATATATTTT.

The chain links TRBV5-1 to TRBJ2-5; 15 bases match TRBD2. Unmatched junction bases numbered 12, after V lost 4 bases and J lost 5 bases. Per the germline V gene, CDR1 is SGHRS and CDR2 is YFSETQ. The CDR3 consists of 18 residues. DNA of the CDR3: TGCGCCAGCAGCGGGGGACTAGCGGGGGGATACAGTCGGGAGACCCAGTACTTC. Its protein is CASSGGLAGGYSRETQYF. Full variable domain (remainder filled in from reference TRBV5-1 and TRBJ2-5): KAGVTQTPRYLIKTRGQQVTLSCSPISGHRSVSWYQQTPGQGLQFLFEYFSETQRNKGNFPGRFSGRQFSNSRSEMNVSTLELGDSALYLCASSGGLAGGYSRETQYFGPGTRLLVL.

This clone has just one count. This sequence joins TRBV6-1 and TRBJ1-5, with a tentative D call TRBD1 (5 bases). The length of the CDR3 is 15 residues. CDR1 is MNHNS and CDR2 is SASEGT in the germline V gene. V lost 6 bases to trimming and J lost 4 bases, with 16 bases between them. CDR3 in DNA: TGTGCCAGCAGCGGAAGACAGAAACAGAATCAGCCCCAGCATTTT. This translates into CASSGRQKQNQPQHF.

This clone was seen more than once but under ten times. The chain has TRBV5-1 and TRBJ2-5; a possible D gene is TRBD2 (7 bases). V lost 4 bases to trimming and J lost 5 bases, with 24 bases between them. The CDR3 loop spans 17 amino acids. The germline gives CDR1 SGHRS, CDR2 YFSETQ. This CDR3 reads CASSRAWGGRIGETQYF. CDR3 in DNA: TGCGCCAGCAGCCGTGCCTGGGGGGGGCGCATCGGGGAGACCCAGTACTTC.

The CDR3 DNA is TGTGCCAGCAGCGCCTTTGGAGCGGGGGCCTACGAGCAGTACTTC. This encodes CASSAFGAGAYEQYF. The chain couples TRBV7-6 to TRBJ2-7; 8 positions agree with TRBD2. Germline V gives CDR1 SGHVS, CDR2 FNYEAQ. The CDR3 extends over 15 amino acids. The V and J ends lost 5 bases and 2 bases, in that order; junction bases with no gene match: 8.

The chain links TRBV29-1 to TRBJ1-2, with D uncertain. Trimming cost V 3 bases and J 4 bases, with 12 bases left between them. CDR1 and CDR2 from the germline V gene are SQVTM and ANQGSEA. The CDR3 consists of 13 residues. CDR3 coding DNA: TGCAGCGTTGATGAGGGTTCGGGCTATGGCTACACCTTC. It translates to CSVDEGSGYGYTF.

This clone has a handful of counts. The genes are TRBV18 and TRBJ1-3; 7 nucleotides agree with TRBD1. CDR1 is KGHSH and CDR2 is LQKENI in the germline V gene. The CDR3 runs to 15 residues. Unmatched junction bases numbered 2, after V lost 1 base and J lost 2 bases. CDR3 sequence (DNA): TGTGCCAGCTCACCACAGGGGGCAGCTGGAAACACCATATATTTT. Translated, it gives CASSPQGAAGNTIYF.

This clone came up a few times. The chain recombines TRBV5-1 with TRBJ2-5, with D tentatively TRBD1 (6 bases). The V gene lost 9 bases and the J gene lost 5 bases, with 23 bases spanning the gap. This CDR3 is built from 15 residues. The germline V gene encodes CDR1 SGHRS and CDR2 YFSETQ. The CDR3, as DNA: TGCGCCACCACGGAAGGAACGGGTAGGGGGGAGACCCAGTACTTC. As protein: CATTEGTGRGETQYF.

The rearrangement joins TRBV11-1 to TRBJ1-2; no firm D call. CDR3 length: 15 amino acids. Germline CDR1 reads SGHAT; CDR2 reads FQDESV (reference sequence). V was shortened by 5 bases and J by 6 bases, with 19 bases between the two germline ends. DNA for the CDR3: TGTGCCAGCAGCGGCCTCCGGGAGTCCCAGGATGGCTACACCTTC. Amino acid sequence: CASSGLRESQDGYTF.

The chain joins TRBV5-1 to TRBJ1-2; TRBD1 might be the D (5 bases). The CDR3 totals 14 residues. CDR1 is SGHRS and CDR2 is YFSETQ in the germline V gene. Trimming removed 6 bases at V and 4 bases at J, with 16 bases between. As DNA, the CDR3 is TGCGCCAGCAACCCGGATCACGGGGGCTATGGCTACACCTTC. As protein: CASNPDHGGYGYTF. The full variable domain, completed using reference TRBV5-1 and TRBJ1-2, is KAGVTQTPRYLIKTRGQQVTLSCSPISGHRSVSWYQQTPGQGLQFLFEYFSETQRNKGNFPGRFSGRQFSNSRSEMNVSTLELGDSALYLCASNPDHGGYGYTFGSGTRLTVV.

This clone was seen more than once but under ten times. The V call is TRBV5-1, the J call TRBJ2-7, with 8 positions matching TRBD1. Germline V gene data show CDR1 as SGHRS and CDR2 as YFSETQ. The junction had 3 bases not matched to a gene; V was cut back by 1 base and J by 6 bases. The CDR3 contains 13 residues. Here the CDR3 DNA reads TGCGCCAGCAGCTTGCTCGACAGGGGCGAGCAGTACTTC. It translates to CASSLLDRGEQYF. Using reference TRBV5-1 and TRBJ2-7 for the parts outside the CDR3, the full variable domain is KAGVTQTPRYLIKTRGQQVTLSCSPISGHRSVSWYQQTPGQGLQFLFEYFSETQRNKGNFPGRFSGRQFSNSRSEMNVSTLELGDSALYLCASSLLDRGEQYFGPGTRLTVT.